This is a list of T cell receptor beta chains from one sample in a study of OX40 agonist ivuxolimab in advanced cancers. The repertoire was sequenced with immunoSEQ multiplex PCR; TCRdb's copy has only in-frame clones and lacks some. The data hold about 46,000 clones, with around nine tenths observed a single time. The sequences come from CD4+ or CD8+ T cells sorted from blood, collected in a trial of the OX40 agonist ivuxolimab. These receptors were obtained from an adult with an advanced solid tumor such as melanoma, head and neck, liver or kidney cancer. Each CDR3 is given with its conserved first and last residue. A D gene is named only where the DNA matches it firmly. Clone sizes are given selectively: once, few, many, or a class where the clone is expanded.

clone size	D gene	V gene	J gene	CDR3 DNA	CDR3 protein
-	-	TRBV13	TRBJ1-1	TGTGCCAGCGGCCCGAGTAACACTGAAGCTTTCTTT	CASGPSNTEAFF
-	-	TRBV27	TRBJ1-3	TGTGCCAGCAGTCCTACCCCGGCCAGGGCGTACTCTGGAAACACCATATATTTT	CASSPTPARAYSGNTIYF
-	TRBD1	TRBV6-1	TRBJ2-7	TGTGCCAGCAGACCTTTACGGGACAGTACCTACGAGCAGTACTTC	CASRPLRDSTYEQYF
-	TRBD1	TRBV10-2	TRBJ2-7	TGCGCCACCACGACGCTTATCCGGGACAGGGGTTACGAGCAGTACTTC	CATTTLIRDRGYEQYF
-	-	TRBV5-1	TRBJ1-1	TGCGCCAGCAGCTTCTGGGGAACAATTGAAGCTTTCTTT	CASSFWGTIEAFF
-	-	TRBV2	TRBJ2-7	TGTGCCAGCTTGGGGGCGGGGAGGCACGAGCAGTACTTC	CASLGAGRHEQYF
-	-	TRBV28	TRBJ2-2	TGTGCCAGCAGTTTGGGCCTCAGAGGCGGGGAGCTGTTTTTT	CASSLGLRGGELFF
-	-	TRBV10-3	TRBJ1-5	TGTGCCATCAGTGAGCCCGGGACCCCTGATGGGCAGCCCCAGCATTTT	CAISEPGTPDGQPQHF
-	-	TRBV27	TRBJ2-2	TGTGCCAGCAGTTTCCCGGGGACGGGGGAGCTGTTTTTT	CASSFPGTGELFF
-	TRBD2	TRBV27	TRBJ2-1	TGTGCCAGCAGTTTATGGTCGAGAGGGACTAGCGGGAGGGCCTACAATGAGCAGTTCTTC	CASSLWSRGTSGRAYNEQFF
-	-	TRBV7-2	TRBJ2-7	TGTGCCAGCAGCAGACAGAACGAGCAGTACTTC	CASSRQNEQYF
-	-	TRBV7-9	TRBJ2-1	TGTGCCAGCAGCGCCCCGGGACCCCGCTTGGAGAATGAGCAGTTCTTC	CASSAPGPRLENEQFF
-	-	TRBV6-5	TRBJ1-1	TGTGCCAGCAGCCCCGGGTCGCGCACTGAAGCTTTCTTT	CASSPGSRTEAFF
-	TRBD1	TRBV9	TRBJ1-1	TGTGCCAGCAGCGCCGAAGATACAGGGGAAACTGAAGCTTTCTTT	CASSAEDTGETEAFF
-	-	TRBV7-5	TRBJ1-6	TGTGCCAGAAGCTTAGAGGACAGACTCTATAATTCACCCCTCCACTTT	CARSLEDRLYNSPLHF
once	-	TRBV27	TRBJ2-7	TGTGCCAGCACCCCCTCGGTGGGCTACGAGCAGTACTTC	CASTPSVGYEQYF
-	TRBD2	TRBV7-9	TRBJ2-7	TGTGCCAGCAGCGCCCTCGATAGCGGGGTGGCGCAGTACTTC	CASSALDSGVAQYF
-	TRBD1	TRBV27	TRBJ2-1	TGTGCCAGCAGTTTCCCGGGACAGGGCAATGAGCAGTTCTTC	CASSFPGQGNEQFF
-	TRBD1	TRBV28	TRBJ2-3	TGTGCCAGCAGTTTATTCAACAGGGGAACAGATACGCAGTATTTT	CASSLFNRGTDTQYF
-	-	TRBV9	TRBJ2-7	TGTGCCAGCAGCGTAGAGGTCGGCCCCTACGAGCAGTACTTC	CASSVEVGPYEQYF
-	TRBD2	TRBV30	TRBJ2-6	TGTGCCTCAGTAGCGGGCCCCCGAAGATCTGGGGCCAACGTCCTGACTTTC	CASVAGPRRSGANVLTF
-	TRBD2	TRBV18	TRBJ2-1	TGTGCCAGCTCAGAAAGAACTAGCGGCCCCCTCTACAATGAGCAGTTCTTC	CASSERTSGPLYNEQFF
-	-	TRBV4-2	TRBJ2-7	TGTGCCAGCAGCCAAGAGGGGCCCAACCTAGCCTACGAGCAGTACTTC	CASSQEGPNLAYEQYF